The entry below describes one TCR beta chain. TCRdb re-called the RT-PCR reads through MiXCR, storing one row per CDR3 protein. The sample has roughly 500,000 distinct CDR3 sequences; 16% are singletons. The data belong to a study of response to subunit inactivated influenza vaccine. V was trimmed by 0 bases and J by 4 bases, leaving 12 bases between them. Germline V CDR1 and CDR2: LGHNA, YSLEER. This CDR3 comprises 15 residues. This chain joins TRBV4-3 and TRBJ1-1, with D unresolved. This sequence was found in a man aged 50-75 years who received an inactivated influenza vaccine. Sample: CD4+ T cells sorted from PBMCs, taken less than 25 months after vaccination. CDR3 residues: CASSQEVTGVTEAFF. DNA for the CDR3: TGCGCCAGCAGCCAAGAAGTTACTGGAGTCACTGAAGCTTTCTTT.